The 6 T cell receptor beta chains given below trace back to one sample, sequenced in a study of glioma-infiltrating T cells after dendritic cell vaccination. The table came from immunoSEQ multiplex PCR; TCRdb's copy has only in-frame clones and leaves some out. The sample gives over 90,000 clones, over 65% of which show up once; about 2.9% is in the top ten. The sequences come from blood, collected before dendritic cell vaccination. These receptor sequences come from a human donor with glioblastoma.

This chain joins TRBV18 and TRBJ1-1, with D perhaps TRBD1 (6 bases). The CDR3 has 16 residues. V was cut by 3 bases and J by 1 base, with 15 bases left in between. Germline assignment: CDR1 KGHSH and CDR2 LQKENI. The CDR3 here is CASSPPRTAPNTEAFF. CDR3 nucleotide sequence: TGTGCCAGCTCACCCCCCCGGACAGCTCCGAACACTGAAGCTTTCTTT.

This chain links TRBV21-1 with TRBJ2-1; the table gives TRBD1 as D, unverified against the DNA. TRBV21-1 constitutes a pseudogene. The CDR3 is 21 amino acids. The CDR3 is CASSQEGGQGGPQSSYNEQFF. CDR3 nucleotides: TGTGCCAGCAGCCAAGAGGGGGGACAGGGGGGCCCCCAAAGCTCCTACAATGAGCAGTTCTTC.

This clone was seen once. This chain joins TRBV12-5 and TRBJ1-5; no firm D call. With 6 bases removed from V and 5 bases from J, the gap between germline ends came to 11 bases. Germline V CDR1 and CDR2: LGHNT, FRNRAP. The CDR3 is 13 residues long. The CDR3, as DNA: TGTGCTAGTGGCCCGGGATTTGATCAGCCCCAGCATTTT. This codes for CASGPGFDQPQHF.

The rearrangement uses TRBV6-1 and TRBJ2-7; 8 bases match TRBD2. The CDR3 has 15 amino acids. Germline V gene data show CDR1 as MNHNS and CDR2 as SASEGT. Trimming removed 2 bases from V and 2 bases from J; junction bases left unmatched: 5. CDR3 loop: CASSETNGGAYEQYF. The CDR3 region has the DNA TGTGCCAGCAGTGAAACAAACGGGGGGGCCTACGAGCAGTACTTC.

This clone has just one count. J is TRBJ2-5 and V is TRBV10-3; 13 nucleotides match TRBD2. This CDR3 comprises 15 residues. V lost 3 bases, J lost 5 bases, and 3 bases stayed unmatched. Per germline, CDR1 ENHRY and CDR2 SYGVKD. CDR3 DNA: TGTGCCATCAGTGAAGGACTAGCGGGAGAGGAGACCCAGTACTTC. Translation: CAISEGLAGEETQYF.

The chain carries TRBV18 and TRBJ1-2, with 8 bases lining up with TRBD1. The CDR3 loop spans 14 amino acids. Trimming removed 3 bases from V and 5 bases from J; junction bases left unmatched: 5. Germline V gene sequence: CDR1 KGHSH, CDR2 LQKENI. The chain's CDR3 is CASSPLGQGYGYTF. The CDR3 DNA reads as TGTGCCAGCTCACCCCTCGGACAGGGATATGGCTACACCTTC.